The table lists the clone carrying this TCR beta chain with a few counts. One junction end does not reproduce the germline sequence, and a read error may be involved. This sample was taken from a study of early T cells in non-severe SARS-CoV-2 infection. TCRdb called the 5' RACE reads again in MiXCR, with one record for every CDR3 protein. This table has about 33,000 distinct CDR3 sequences, under 6% appearing once. The CDR3 length is 12 residues. Germline CDR1 LGHNT, CDR2 FRNRAP. This receptor was identified in an adult who was a healthcare worker with PCR-confirmed SARS-CoV-2 infection or an uninfected control (not recorded which). Sequences were obtained from whole blood. This rearrangement joins TRBV12-5 to TRBJ2-5; tentatively, D is TRBD1 (7 bases). CDR3 nucleotide sequence: TGTGCTAGCCGTCGGGGGACAGAGACCCAATACTTC. It translates to CASRRGTETQYF.